This TCR beta chain was sequenced in a study of T cell changes during pregnancy in multiple sclerosis. The protocol was immunoSEQ multiplex PCR, while the TCRdb copy is restricted to in-frame clones and leaves out a portion. The sample yields roughly 22,000 clones, approximately 90% seen once. Germline V gene lookup returns CDR1 MDHEN and CDR2 SYDVKM. V lost 7 bases to trimming and J lost 11 bases, with 17 bases between them. The length of the CDR3 is 12 residues. This chain links TRBV28 with TRBJ2-5, with D perhaps matching TRBD1 (7 bases). The receptor was isolated from a female donor in good health, enrolled as a control in a pregnancy study. This material consisted of CD4+ T cells from peripheral blood mononuclear cells, taken after pregnancy. The CDR3 sequence is CASIAPRGEQYF. The DNA of the CDR3 is TGTGCCAGCATAGCCCCCAGGGGGGAGCAGTACTTC.